The sequence of this T cell receptor beta chain was determined in a study of cytomegalovirus exposure and HLA in healthy donors. The PCR was carried out with 60 Vbeta primers and 13 Jbeta primers. Using immunoSEQ multiplex PCR, the repertoire was profiled, and TCRdb retains in-frame clones only, with some absent. The sample has about 220,000 clones; about 80% are singletons. The germline CDR1 and CDR2 sequences are MNHNS and SASEGT. This CDR3 region has 15 residues. The source material was PBMCs. J is TRBJ2-5 and V is TRBV6-1; D may be TRBD1 (6 bases). The end of the DNA aligns better with TRBJ2-7, so the J call may be wrong. This TCR was recovered from a woman in her thirties or forties in good health and CMV-seropositive. CDR3 nucleotide sequence: TGTGCCAGCAGTGAACTACAGGGATTGTACTACGAGCAGTACTTC. This codes for CASSELQGLYYEQYF.